A selection of T cell receptor beta chains follows, all from one sample in a study of TIL therapy for anti-PD-1-resistant metastatic lung cancer. Some clones are missing from TCRdb's copy, which holds only in-frame ones; the method was immunoSEQ multiplex PCR. The profile covers approximately 60,000 clones, with 75% to 90% appearing a single time and just under 3% taken by the ten largest. The sample in question was blood, obtained at baseline. These receptor sequences come from a person between 25 and 79 years old with non-small cell lung cancer. CDR3s include the opening cysteine and the closing phenylalanine or tryptophan. The D gene is left open where the match is weak.

- | TRBJ1-5 | TRBV16 | CASSQFFTGNNQPQHF
- | TRBJ1-6 | TRBV4-2 | CASSQGSGSKSPLHF
- | TRBJ2-2 | TRBV29-1 | CSVAGQGNTGELFF
- | TRBJ1-2 | TRBV7-8 | CASSLVGGSYGYTF
- | TRBJ2-2 | TRBV30 | CAWSSEVTGELFF
- | TRBJ1-1 | TRBV28 | CASSPPGTRNTEAFF
- | TRBJ1-6 | TRBV6-5 | CASRDFSGSPLHF
- | TRBJ2-7 | TRBV2 | CASRDVISYEQYF
- | TRBJ2-7 | TRBV5-1 | CASSPGAGTYEQYF
- | TRBJ2-5 | TRBV21-1 | CASSKKPRRGQETQYF
TRBD1 | TRBJ2-6 | TRBV24-1 | CATSDPRGLGANVLTF
TRBD1 | TRBJ2-1 | TRBV7-9 | CASSLVGTGGMDEQFF
- | TRBJ2-3 | TRBV27 | CASGSRIPTDTQYF
- | TRBJ1-1 | TRBV13 | CASSLVTGNLGMNTEAFF
- | TRBJ2-5 | TRBV7-6 | CASSREDSRDGTQYF
- | TRBJ1-6 | TRBV7-9 | CASSTGPISSPLHF
- | TRBJ2-5 | TRBV6-2/TRBV6-3 | CASSYNNGRGETQYF